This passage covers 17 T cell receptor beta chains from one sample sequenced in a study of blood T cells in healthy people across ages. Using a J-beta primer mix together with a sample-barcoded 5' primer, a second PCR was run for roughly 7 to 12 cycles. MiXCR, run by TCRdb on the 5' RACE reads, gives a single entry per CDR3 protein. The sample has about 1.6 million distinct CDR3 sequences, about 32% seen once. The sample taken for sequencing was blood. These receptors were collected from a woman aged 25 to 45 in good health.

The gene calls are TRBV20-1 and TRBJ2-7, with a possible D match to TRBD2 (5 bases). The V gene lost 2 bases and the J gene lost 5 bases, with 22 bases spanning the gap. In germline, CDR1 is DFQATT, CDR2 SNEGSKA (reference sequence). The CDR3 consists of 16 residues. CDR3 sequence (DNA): TGCAGTGCTAGACCTCTTACTAGGGTGGCCCGCGACGAGCAGTACTTC. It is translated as CSARPLTRVARDEQYF.

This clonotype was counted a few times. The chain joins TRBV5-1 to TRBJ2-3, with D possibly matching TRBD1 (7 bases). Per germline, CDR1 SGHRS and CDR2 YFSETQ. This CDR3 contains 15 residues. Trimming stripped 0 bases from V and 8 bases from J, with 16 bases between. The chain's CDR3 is CASSLVTGLGGTQYF. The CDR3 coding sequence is TGCGCCAGCAGCTTGGTGACAGGGCTCGGGGGTACGCAGTATTTT.

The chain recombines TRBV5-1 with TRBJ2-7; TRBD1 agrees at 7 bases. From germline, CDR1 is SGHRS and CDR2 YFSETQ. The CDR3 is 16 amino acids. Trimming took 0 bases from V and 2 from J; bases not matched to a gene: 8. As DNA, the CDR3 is TGCGCCAGCAGCTTGGCCGTGGACAGGAGACCCTACGAGCAGTACTTC. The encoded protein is CASSLAVDRRPYEQYF. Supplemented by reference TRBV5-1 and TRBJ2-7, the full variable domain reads KAGVTQTPRYLIKTRGQQVTLSCSPISGHRSVSWYQQTPGQGLQFLFEYFSETQRNKGNFPGRFSGRQFSNSRSEMNVSTLELGDSALYLCASSLAVDRRPYEQYFGPGTRLTVT.

The CDR3 DNA is TGTGCCAGCAGTTTATTGCTGGGTTCCGGGGAGCTGTTTTTT. Its translation is CASSLLLGSGELFF. The chain employs TRBV12-3 or TRBV12-4 and TRBJ2-2; no firm D call. V was pared by 2 bases and J by 6 bases, with 10 bases between. CDR3 length equals 14 residues.

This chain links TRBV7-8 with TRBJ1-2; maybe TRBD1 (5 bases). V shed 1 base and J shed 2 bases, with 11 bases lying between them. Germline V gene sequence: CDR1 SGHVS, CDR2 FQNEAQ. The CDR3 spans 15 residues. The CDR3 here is CASSLGIQANYGYTF. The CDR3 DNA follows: TGTGCCAGCAGCTTAGGAATACAGGCGAACTATGGCTACACCTTC.

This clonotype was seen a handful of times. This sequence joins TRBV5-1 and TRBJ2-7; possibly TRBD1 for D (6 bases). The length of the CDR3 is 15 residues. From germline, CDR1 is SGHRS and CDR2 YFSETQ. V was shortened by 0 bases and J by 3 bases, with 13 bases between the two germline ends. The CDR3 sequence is CASSLAAGAIYEQYF. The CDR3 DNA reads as TGCGCCAGCAGCTTGGCGGCAGGGGCCATCTACGAGCAGTACTTC.

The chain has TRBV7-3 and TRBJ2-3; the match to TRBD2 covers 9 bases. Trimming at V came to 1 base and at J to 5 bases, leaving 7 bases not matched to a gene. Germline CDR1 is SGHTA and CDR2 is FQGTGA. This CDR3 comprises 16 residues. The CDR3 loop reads CASSLSGGGAEDTQYF. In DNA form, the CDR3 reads TGTGCCAGCAGCTTAAGTGGCGGGGGGGCGGAAGATACGCAGTATTTT.

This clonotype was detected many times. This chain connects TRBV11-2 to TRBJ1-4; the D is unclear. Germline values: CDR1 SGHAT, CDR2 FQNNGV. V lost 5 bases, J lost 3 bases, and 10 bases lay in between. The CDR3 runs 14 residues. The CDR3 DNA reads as TGTGCCAGCAGCCATGTTAGGTCTAATGAAAAACTGTTTTTT. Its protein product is CASSHVRSNEKLFF.

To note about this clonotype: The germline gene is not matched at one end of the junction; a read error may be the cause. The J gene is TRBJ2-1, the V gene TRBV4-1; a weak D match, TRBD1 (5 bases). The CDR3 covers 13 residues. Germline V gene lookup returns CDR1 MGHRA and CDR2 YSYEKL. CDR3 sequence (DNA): TGCGCCAGCCAGGGCAGCCTTTACAATGAGCCGTTCTTC. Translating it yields CASQGSLYNEPFF.

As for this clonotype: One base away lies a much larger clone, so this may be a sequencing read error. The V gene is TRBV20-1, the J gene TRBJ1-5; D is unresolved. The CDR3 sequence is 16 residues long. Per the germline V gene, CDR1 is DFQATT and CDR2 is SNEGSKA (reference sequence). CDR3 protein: CSTRGSRVVSNQPQHF. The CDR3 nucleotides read TGCAGTACTAGAGGGTCAAGGGTCGTGAGCAATCAGCCCCAGCATTTT.

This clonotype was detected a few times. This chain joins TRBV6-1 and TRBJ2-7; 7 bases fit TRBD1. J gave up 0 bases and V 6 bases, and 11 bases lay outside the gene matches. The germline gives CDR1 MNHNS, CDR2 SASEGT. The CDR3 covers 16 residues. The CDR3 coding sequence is TGTGCCAGCAGGGATCCTACAGGGGCCAGCTCCTACGAGCAGTACTTC. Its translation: CASRDPTGASSYEQYF.

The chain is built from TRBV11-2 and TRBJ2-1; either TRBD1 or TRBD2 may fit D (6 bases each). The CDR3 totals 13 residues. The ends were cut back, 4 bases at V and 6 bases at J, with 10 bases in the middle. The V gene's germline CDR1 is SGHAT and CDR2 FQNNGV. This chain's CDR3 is CASSWGAVNEQFF. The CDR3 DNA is TGTGCCAGCAGCTGGGGGGCAGTCAATGAGCAGTTCTTC.

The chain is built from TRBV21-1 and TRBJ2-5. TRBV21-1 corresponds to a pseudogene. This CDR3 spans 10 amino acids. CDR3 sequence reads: CASPSEAQYF. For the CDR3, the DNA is TGTGCCAGCCCGAGCGAGGCCCAGTACTTC.

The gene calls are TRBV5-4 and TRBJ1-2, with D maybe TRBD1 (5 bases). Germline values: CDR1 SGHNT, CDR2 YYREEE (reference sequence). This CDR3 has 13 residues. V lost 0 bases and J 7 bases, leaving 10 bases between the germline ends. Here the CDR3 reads CASSLDRRSGYTF. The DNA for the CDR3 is TGTGCCAGCAGCTTGGACAGGCGCAGTGGCTACACCTTC.

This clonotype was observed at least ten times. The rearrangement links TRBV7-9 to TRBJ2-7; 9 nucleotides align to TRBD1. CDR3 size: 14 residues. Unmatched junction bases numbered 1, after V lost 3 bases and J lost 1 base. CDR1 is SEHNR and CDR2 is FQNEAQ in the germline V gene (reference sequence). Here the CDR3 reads CASSFGQGSYEQYF. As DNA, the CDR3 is TGTGCCAGCAGCTTTGGACAGGGGTCCTACGAGCAGTACTTC.

CDR3 region: CASSQDPRRVGETQYF. The CDR3 nucleotides read TGTGCCAGCAGCCAAGATCCACGTCGGGTGGGAGAGACCCAGTACTTC. The chain links TRBV14 to TRBJ2-5; D gene uncertain. Germline CDR1 reads SGHDN; CDR2 reads FVKESK. V lost 0 bases to trimming and J lost 4 bases, with 15 bases between them. This CDR3 is 16 amino acids long.

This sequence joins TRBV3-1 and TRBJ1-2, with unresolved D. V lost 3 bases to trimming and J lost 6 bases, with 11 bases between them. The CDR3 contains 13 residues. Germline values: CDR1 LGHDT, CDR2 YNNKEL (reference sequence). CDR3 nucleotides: TGTGCCAGCAGCCAGGACTATTCGCATGGCTACACCTTC. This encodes CASSQDYSHGYTF.